This T cell receptor beta chain was recorded in a study of cytomegalovirus exposure and HLA in healthy donors. Study as a whole: The 120 validation repertoires, a later analysis reported, used the same platform as the approximately 670 repertoires from the first cohort. General study points: Altogether, some 170 TCR beta chains were recorded as cytomegalovirus-associated. Rarity held for most TCR sequences, but there were some public TCRs that occurred in many donors. The finding came from a later analysis; first-cohort TCR clusters tended to co-occur in the roughly 120 validation repertoires.

V lost 5 bases and J lost 9, with 8 bases in between. This CDR3 contains 11 residues. Germline V gene sequence: CDR1 KGHSH, CDR2 LQKENI. TCRdb keeps only in-frame clones here, not all; method: immunoSEQ multiplex PCR. The sample lists about 79,000 clones; over 85% were seen once. On this clone: Its antigen is currently unknown.

The source material was PBMCs. The rearrangement uses TRBV18 and TRBJ2-1; D unclear. This clonotype was sampled from a woman aged 30 to 39 in good health and CMV-seronegative. The CDR3 nucleotides read TGTGCCAGCTCAGGTAGTGGTGAGCAGTTCTTC. This codes for CASSGSGEQFF.